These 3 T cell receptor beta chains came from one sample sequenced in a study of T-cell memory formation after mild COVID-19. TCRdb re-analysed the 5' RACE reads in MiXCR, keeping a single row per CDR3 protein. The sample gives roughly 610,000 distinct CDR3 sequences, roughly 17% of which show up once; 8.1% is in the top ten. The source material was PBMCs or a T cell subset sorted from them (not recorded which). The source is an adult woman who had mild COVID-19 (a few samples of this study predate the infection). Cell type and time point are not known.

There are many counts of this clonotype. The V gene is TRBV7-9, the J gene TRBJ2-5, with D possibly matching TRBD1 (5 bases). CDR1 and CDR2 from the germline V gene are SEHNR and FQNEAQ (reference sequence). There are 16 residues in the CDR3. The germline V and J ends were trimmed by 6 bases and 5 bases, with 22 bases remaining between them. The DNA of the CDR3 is TGTGCCAGCAGTCGCATAGGACATCCGGAAGGGGAGACCCAGTACTTC. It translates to CASSRIGHPEGETQYF.

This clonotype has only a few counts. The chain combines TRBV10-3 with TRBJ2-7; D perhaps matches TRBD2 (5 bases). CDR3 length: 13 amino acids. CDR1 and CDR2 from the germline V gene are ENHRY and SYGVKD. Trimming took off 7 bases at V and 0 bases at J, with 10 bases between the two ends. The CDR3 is CAINGGLSYEQYF. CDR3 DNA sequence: TGTGCCATCAACGGCGGACTCTCCTACGAGCAGTACTTC.

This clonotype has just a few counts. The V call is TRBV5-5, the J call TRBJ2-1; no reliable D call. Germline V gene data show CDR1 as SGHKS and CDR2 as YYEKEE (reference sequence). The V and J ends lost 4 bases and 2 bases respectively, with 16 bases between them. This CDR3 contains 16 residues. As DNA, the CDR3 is TGTGCCAGCAGCCCCCTCGGAGAGCTTGCCTACAATGAGCAGTTCTTC. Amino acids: CASSPLGELAYNEQFF.